What follows are 20 T cell receptor beta chains derived from one specimen sequenced in a study of T cell repertoires in cytomegalovirus infection (dated by TCRdb to the late 2010s). These reads were obtained on an Illumina HiSeq 1500. TCRdb reanalyzed the raw reads on its own, using fastp at Q25 for trimming and MiXCR for clone calling, and kept in-frame beta chains. Under each unique CDR3 protein, matching rows form one entry showing the most common genes and DNA. The sample table contains fewer than 550,000 distinct CDR3 sequences; only one count was recorded for 15% to 20% of them. The ten largest clones represent roughly a quarter of the sample. Sequenced sample: CD8+ T cells from PBMCs. The receptors were sampled from a human donor in good health (CMV status not recorded). Some clones in this sample may be carry-over from other donors' samples.

This clonotype has just a few counts. The V and J genes are TRBV6-1 and TRBJ1-3; no clear D gene. Germline assignment: CDR1 MNHNS and CDR2 SASEGT. V lost 7 bases to trimming and J lost 0 bases, with 13 bases between them. The CDR3 is 15 residues long. The CDR3 spells CASKMDGSSGNTIYF. CDR3 nucleotide sequence: TGTGCCAGCAAGATGGATGGGAGCTCTGGAAACACCATATATTTT.

This clonotype has more than one count but fewer than ten. It may be a read error: a sequence one base away is much more abundant. The V gene is TRBV6-6, the J gene TRBJ2-2; D unresolved. Germline CDR1 is MNHNY and CDR2 is SVGAGI (reference sequence). The CDR3 totals 11 residues. CDR3: CASSDSGELFF. CDR3 nucleotide sequence: TGTGCCAGCAGTGACTCGGGGGAGCTGTTTTTT.

V and J are TRBV10-3 and TRBJ1-4; the D is unclear. V lost 3 bases and J lost 8, with 22 bases in between. This CDR3 is 17 amino acids long. Germline CDR1 and CDR2: ENHRY and SYGVKD. The DNA for the CDR3 is TGTGCCATCAGTGAAACCCTTCTATGGGAGAGTAGCGAAAAACTGTTTTTT. Translating it yields CAISETLLWESSEKLFF.

Ten or more counts support this clonotype. The chain is built from TRBV7-9 and TRBJ1-1; possibly TRBD1 for D (5 bases). V was clipped by 2 bases and J by 5 bases, with 21 bases between them. In germline, CDR1 is SEHNR, CDR2 FQNEAQ (reference sequence). The CDR3 covers 17 residues. Here the CDR3 DNA reads TGTGCCAGCAGCTTACCGACGAGGGGAGGGACGAGAACTGAAGCTTTCTTT. Its translation: CASSLPTRGGTRTEAFF.

The rearrangement joins TRBV5-1 to TRBJ2-7, with a weak D call TRBD1 (6 bases). With 0 bases removed from V and 7 bases from J, the gap between germline ends came to 8 bases. CDR1 and CDR2 (germline): SGHRS, YFSETQ. The length of the CDR3 is 12 residues. CDR3: CASSLVQGEQYF. DNA of the CDR3: TGCGCCAGCAGCTTGGTACAGGGAGAGCAGTACTTC. The full variable domain, its missing parts supplied by reference TRBV5-1 and TRBJ2-7, is KAGVTQTPRYLIKTRGQQVTLSCSPISGHRSVSWYQQTPGQGLQFLFEYFSETQRNKGNFPGRFSGRQFSNSRSEMNVSTLELGDSALYLCASSLVQGEQYFGPGTRLTVT.

This clonotype was detected a few times. This chain links TRBV20-1 with TRBJ1-1, with TRBD1 identical over 9 bases. This CDR3 contains 16 residues. Unmatched junction bases numbered 10, after V lost 0 bases and J lost 5 bases. Germline assignment: CDR1 DFQATT and CDR2 SNEGSKA (reference sequence). The CDR3 loop reads CSARENTGGAGTEAFF. The CDR3 DNA reads TGCAGTGCTAGAGAAAATACAGGGGGCGCAGGAACTGAAGCTTTCTTT.

The table lists this clonotype with a few counts. The rearrangement joins TRBV9 to TRBJ2-1; D is ambiguous. CDR3 length: 16 amino acids. Per the germline V gene, CDR1 is SGDLS and CDR2 is YYNGEE. Trimming stripped 0 bases from V and 0 bases from J, with 10 bases between. CDR3 in amino acids: CASSVGNSRSYNEQFF. The CDR3 region has the DNA TGTGCCAGCAGCGTAGGTAATAGCCGCTCCTACAATGAGCAGTTCTTC.

Ten or more counts support this clonotype. The chain combines TRBV7-9 with TRBJ2-5, with D perhaps given as TRBD1 or TRBD2 (5 bases each). Trimming pared 3 bases from V and 0 bases from J, leaving 14 bases between. The CDR3 is 16 amino acids. Germline V gene sequence: CDR1 SEHNR, CDR2 FQNEAQ (reference sequence). The chain's CDR3 is CASSFPGRRNQETQYF. DNA for the CDR3: TGTGCCAGCAGCTTTCCGGGACGGCGGAACCAAGAGACCCAGTACTTC.

Many counts were recorded for this clonotype. The genes are TRBV12-3 or TRBV12-4 and TRBJ1-2, with a tentative D call TRBD1 (6 bases). CDR3 length: 17 amino acids. The V end lost 10 bases, the J end lost 4 bases, and 28 bases lay between the germline ends. This CDR3 is CATRPTAGAGQLYGYTF. As DNA, the CDR3 is TGTGCCACCAGACCCACCGCCGGAGCTGGACAGCTCTATGGCTACACCTTC.

This clonotype was detected ten times or more. The chain employs TRBV7-9 and TRBJ2-7; 8 positions match TRBD1. Germline V gene data show CDR1 as SEHNR and CDR2 as FQNEAQ (reference sequence). The V gene end was trimmed by 5 bases and the J gene end by 5 bases; junction bases not matched to a gene: 8. CDR3 size: 14 residues. CDR3 in DNA: TGTGCCAGCAGCATACCGACAGGGGTCCACGAGCAGTACTTC. This encodes CASSIPTGVHEQYF.

This chain uses TRBV7-9 with TRBJ1-4; possible D gene TRBD1, 6 bases. Per germline, CDR1 SEHNR and CDR2 FQNEAQ (reference sequence). This CDR3 is 11 amino acids long. V lost 6 bases, J lost 12 bases, and 11 bases lay in between. CDR3 sequence: CASSRTVELFF. In DNA form, the CDR3 reads TGTGCCAGCAGTAGGACAGTCGAACTGTTTTTT.

The rearrangement links TRBV27 to TRBJ1-1, with D uncertain. CDR3 size: 21 residues. Germline CDR1 is MNHEY and CDR2 is SMNVEV (reference sequence). V lost 5 bases, J lost 0 bases, and 31 bases lay in between. The CDR3 sequence: CASSPPGGWDGLGAMNTEAFF. The DNA for the CDR3 is TGTGCCAGCAGTCCCCCAGGTGGTTGGGATGGGTTGGGCGCTATGAACACTGAAGCTTTCTTT.

This clonotype has a handful of counts. The chain has TRBV2 and TRBJ2-7; 7 bases agree with TRBD1. Germline V gene sequence: CDR1 SNHLY, CDR2 FYNNEI. The CDR3 extends over 15 amino acids. V lost 1 base, J lost 3 bases, and 6 bases stayed unmatched. CDR3 loop: CASSEGQGWDYEQYF. CDR3 sequence (DNA): TGTGCCAGCAGTGAAGGACAGGGCTGGGACTACGAGCAGTACTTC. Filled out from reference TRBV2 and TRBJ2-7, the complete variable domain reads EPEVTQTPSHQVTQMGQEVILRCVPISNHLYFYWYRQILGQKVEFLVSFYNNEISEKSEIFDDQFSVERPDGSNFTLKIRSTKLEDSAMYFCASSEGQGWDYEQYFGPGTRLTVT.

This clonotype was counted between two and nine times. J is TRBJ2-2 and V is TRBV4-1; D not resolved. The CDR3 is 14 amino acids. V was shortened by 0 bases and J by 4 bases, with 6 bases between the two germline ends. Germline V gives CDR1 MGHRA, CDR2 YSYEKL. DNA for the CDR3: TGCGCCAGCAGCCAAGATAAGGCCACCGGGGAGCTGTTTTTT. It translates to CASSQDKATGELFF.

The chain couples TRBV27 to TRBJ2-7; 7 positions match TRBD1. J lost 0 bases, V lost 10 bases, and 9 bases had no gene match. The CDR3 loop spans 14 amino acids. The V gene's germline CDR1 is MNHEY and CDR2 SMNVEV (reference sequence). The CDR3 protein is CATSGQESSYEQYF. CDR3 bases: TGTGCCACCTCCGGACAGGAGAGCTCCTACGAGCAGTACTTC.

This clonotype was seen ten or more times. This chain joins TRBV6-1 and TRBJ1-2; 8 bases are a match to TRBD1. Unmatched junction bases numbered 14, after V lost 6 bases and J lost 2 bases. The CDR3 has 17 residues. Germline CDR1 and CDR2: MNHNS and SASEGT. The CDR3 reads CASSRRKDRVNNYGYTF. The DNA for the CDR3 is TGTGCCAGCAGCCGCCGCAAGGACAGGGTCAACAACTATGGCTACACCTTC.

This clonotype was seen a few times. The rearrangement joins TRBV20-1 to TRBJ2-1; no definite D call. The V and J ends lost 6 bases and 0 bases respectively, with 12 bases between them. Germline V gene lookup returns CDR1 DFQATT and CDR2 SNEGSKA (reference sequence). CDR3 length equals 14 residues. CDR3 region: CSAPPGSSYNEQFF. The CDR3 DNA sequence: TGCAGTGCCCCACCCGGCAGCTCCTACAATGAGCAGTTCTTC.

The genes are TRBV12-3 or TRBV12-4 and TRBJ2-1; TRBD2 matches at 9 bases. The CDR3 contains 15 residues. Trimming took 3 bases from V and 6 from J; bases not matched to a gene: 6. CDR3 in amino acids: CASSFGGGALNEQFF. For the CDR3, the DNA is TGTGCCAGCAGTTTTGGCGGGGGGGCCCTCAATGAGCAGTTCTTC.

This clonotype was seen ten or more times. The rearrangement uses TRBV19 and TRBJ2-7; unclear D gene. This CDR3 is 13 amino acids long. Trimming pared 5 bases from V and 7 bases from J, leaving 15 bases between. Germline CDR1 reads LNHDA; CDR2 reads SQIVND (reference sequence). The CDR3 is CASSLDPVGEQYF. CDR3 DNA: TGTGCCAGTAGTTTGGACCCGGTGGGGGAGCAGTACTTC.

This clonotype was counted many times. This chain connects TRBV7-6 to TRBJ1-2, with 8 bases fitting TRBD1. Germline V gives CDR1 SGHVS, CDR2 FNYEAQ. The CDR3 runs to 13 residues. With V trimmed by 5 bases and J by 6 bases, 5 bases remained unmatched. The CDR3 sequence: CASSAPRGHGYTF. CDR3 coding DNA: TGTGCCAGCAGCGCGCCCAGGGGGCATGGCTACACCTTC.